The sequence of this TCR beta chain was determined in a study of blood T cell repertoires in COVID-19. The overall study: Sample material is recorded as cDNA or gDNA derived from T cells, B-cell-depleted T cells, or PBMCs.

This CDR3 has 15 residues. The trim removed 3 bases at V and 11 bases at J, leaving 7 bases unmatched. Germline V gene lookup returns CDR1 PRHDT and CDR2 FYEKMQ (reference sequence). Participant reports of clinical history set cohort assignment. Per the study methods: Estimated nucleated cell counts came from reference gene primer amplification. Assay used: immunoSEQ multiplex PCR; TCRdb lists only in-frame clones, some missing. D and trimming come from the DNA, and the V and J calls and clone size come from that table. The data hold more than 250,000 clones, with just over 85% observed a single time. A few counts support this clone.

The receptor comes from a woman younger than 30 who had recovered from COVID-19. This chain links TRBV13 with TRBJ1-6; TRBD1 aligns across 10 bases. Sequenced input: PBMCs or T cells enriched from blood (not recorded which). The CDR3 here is CASSLGTGVRAPLHF. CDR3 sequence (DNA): TGTGCCAGCAGCTTGGGGACAGGGGTTAGAGCACCCCTCCACTTT. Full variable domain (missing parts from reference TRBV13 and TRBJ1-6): AAGVIQSPRHLIKEKRETATLKCYPIPRHDTVYWYQQGPGQDPQFLISFYEKMQSDKGSIPDRFSAQQFSDYHSELNMSSLELGDSALYFCASSLGTGVRAPLHFGNGTRLTVT.